Presented here are 13 T cell receptor beta chains from one specimen sequenced in a study of blood T cell repertoires in COVID-19. This table comes from immunoSEQ multiplex PCR, and its TCRdb copy is limited to in-frame clones, with some not included. The table includes about 150,000 clones, 80% to 90% detected once. The sequencing sample was made of peripheral blood. The receptors shown here come from a man between 70 and 80 years old with acute or convalescent COVID-19.

The rearrangement joins TRBV15 to TRBJ2-5; the match to TRBD2 covers 13 bases. CDR1 and CDR2 from the germline V gene are LNHNV and YYDKDF (reference sequence). After removal of 0 bases from V and 12 bases from J, the junction contained 10 bases not matched to a gene. The CDR3 totals 16 residues. The CDR3 loop is CATSRDLGLAGPPEYF. The CDR3, as DNA: TGTGCCACCAGCAGAGATCTGGGACTAGCGGGGCCCCCTGAGTACTTC. The full variable domain, rest sourced from reference TRBV15 and TRBJ2-5, is DAMVIQNPRYQVTQFGKPVTLSCSQTLNHNVMYWYQQKSSQAPKLLFHYYDKDFNNEADTPDNFQSRRPNTSFCFLDIRSPGLGDTAMYLCATSRDLGLAGPPEYFGPGTRLLVL.

The genes are TRBV28 and TRBJ2-5; D is possibly TRBD2 (5 bases). The CDR3 has 14 amino acids. V was pared by 3 bases and J by 2 bases, with 10 bases between. Germline CDR1 MDHEN, CDR2 SYDVKM. CDR3 amino acids: CASSFPGLQETQYF. As DNA, the CDR3 is TGTGCCAGCAGTTTCCCCGGACTGCAAGAGACCCAGTACTTC.

The chain has TRBV4-2 and TRBJ2-7; D may be TRBD2 (5 bases). Per germline, CDR1 LGHNA and CDR2 YNFKEQ. V was shortened by 0 bases and J by 1 base, with 10 bases between the two germline ends. The CDR3 sequence is 15 residues long. The CDR3 DNA sequence: TGTGCCAGCAGCCAAGACGGGGTGTCATCCTACGAGCAGTACTTC. It is translated as CASSQDGVSSYEQYF.

The gene calls are TRBV4-3 and TRBJ2-1, with D maybe TRBD1 (5 bases). This CDR3 contains 14 residues. The ends were cut back, 0 bases at V and 9 bases at J, with 12 bases in the middle. The germline V gene has CDR1 LGHNA and CDR2 YSLEER. In DNA form, the CDR3 reads TGCGCCAGCAGCCAAGATAAAGGAACAGGTGAGCAGTTCTTC. It is translated as CASSQDKGTGEQFF.

In its sample, this clone was seen once. The V and J genes are TRBV9 and TRBJ2-7, with TRBD1 matching 8 bases. Trimming took 3 bases from V and 0 from J; bases not matched to a gene: 5. CDR1 is SGDLS, CDR2 YYNGEE, per germline. The CDR3 length is 15 residues. CDR3 DNA sequence: TGTGCCAGCAGCGAGGGACAGGCGAGCTCCTACGAGCAGTACTTC. Translation: CASSEGQASSYEQYF.

The sample holds one count of this clone. The chain links TRBV5-8 to TRBJ1-1; D perhaps matches TRBD1 (5 bases). Germline V gives CDR1 SGHTS, CDR2 YDEGEE. The CDR3 totals 14 residues. Trimming left V 4 bases short and J 11 bases short, with 21 bases between. The CDR3 DNA is TGTGCCAGCAGCCCCTTCTTCCAGGGTGTTGGGGCTTTCTTT. It specifies CASSPFFQGVGAFF.

The J gene is TRBJ2-7, the V gene TRBV7-2; 15 nucleotides match TRBD2. There are 16 residues in the CDR3. Germline lookup yields CDR1 SGHTA and CDR2 FQGNSA. V shed 5 bases, J shed 5 bases, and the junction held 7 bases outside the gene matches. The CDR3 loop is CASSAPGLAGGNEQYF. The CDR3 DNA is TGTGCCAGCAGCGCGCCGGGACTAGCGGGAGGCAACGAGCAGTACTTC.

The chain carries TRBV6-2 or TRBV6-3 and TRBJ2-1, with 7 nucleotides matching TRBD2. Per germline, CDR1 MNHEY and CDR2 SVGEGT. J lost 0 bases, V lost 2 bases, and 7 bases had no gene match. The CDR3 totals 17 residues. The CDR3 sequence is CASSYGGGASSYNEQFF. The CDR3 DNA reads as TGTGCCAGCAGTTACGGGGGGGGTGCTAGCTCCTACAATGAGCAGTTCTTC.

The chain links TRBV7-8 to TRBJ2-7, with 7 positions matching TRBD1. This CDR3 comprises 13 residues. Germline values: CDR1 SGHVS, CDR2 FQNEAQ. Trimming took 0 bases from V and 7 from J; bases not matched to a gene: 3. The CDR3 DNA sequence: TGTGCCAGCAGCTTAGCCAGGGGGAATGAGCAGTACTTC. It yields the protein CASSLARGNEQYF.

The chain recombines TRBV7-2 with TRBJ1-1, with TRBD1 identical over 9 bases. There are 15 residues in the CDR3. Looked up from germline, CDR1 is SGHTA and CDR2 is FQGNSA. J was trimmed by 5 bases and V by 5 bases; bases with no gene match: 9. DNA for the CDR3: TGTGCCAGCAGCGGTGGACAGGGGAAGGGAACTGAAGCTTTCTTT. It yields the protein CASSGGQGKGTEAFF.

This clone appeared once. This sequence joins TRBV12-5 and TRBJ1-2; D might be TRBD1 (5 bases). The CDR3 has 15 amino acids. V lost 0 bases to trimming and J lost 4 bases, with 12 bases between them. CDR1 LGHNT and CDR2 FRNRAP come from the germline V gene. The CDR3 nucleotides are TGTGCTAGTGGTTTGGTACTCGGACAAATCTATGGCTACACCTTC. Protein product: CASGLVLGQIYGYTF.

This clone was picked up one time. CDR3 DNA: TGTGCCAGCTCACAGGGACAGAGAGGCTACAATGAGCAGTTCTTC. Translating it yields CASSQGQRGYNEQFF. The genes are TRBV18 and TRBJ2-1, with 7 bases identical to TRBD1. The CDR3 consists of 15 residues. Looked up from germline, CDR1 is KGHSH and CDR2 is LQKENI. Trimming removed 4 bases from V and 3 bases from J; junction bases left unmatched: 6.

The chain couples TRBV28 to TRBJ1-2; 7 bases line up with TRBD1. Germline V gene data show CDR1 as MDHEN and CDR2 as SYDVKM. The CDR3 extends over 15 amino acids. V lost 7 bases to trimming and J lost 5 bases; unmatched junction nucleotides: 13. This CDR3 reads CASKAPWGQLYGYTF. CDR3 sequence (DNA): TGTGCCAGCAAAGCCCCCTGGGGACAGCTATATGGCTACACCTTC.